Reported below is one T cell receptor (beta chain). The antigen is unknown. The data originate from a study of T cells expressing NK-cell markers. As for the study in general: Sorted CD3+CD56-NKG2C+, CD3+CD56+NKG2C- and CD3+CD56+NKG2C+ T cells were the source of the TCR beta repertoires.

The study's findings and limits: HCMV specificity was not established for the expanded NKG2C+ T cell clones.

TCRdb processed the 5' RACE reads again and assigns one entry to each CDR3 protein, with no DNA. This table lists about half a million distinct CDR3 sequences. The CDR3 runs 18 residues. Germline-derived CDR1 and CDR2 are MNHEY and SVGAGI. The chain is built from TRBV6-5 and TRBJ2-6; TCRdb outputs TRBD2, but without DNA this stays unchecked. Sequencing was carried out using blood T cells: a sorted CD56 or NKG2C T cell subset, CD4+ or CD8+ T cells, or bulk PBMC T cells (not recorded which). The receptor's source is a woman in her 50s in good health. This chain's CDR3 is CASSSPLGRPPGANVLTF.